This record concerns one T cell receptor (beta chain) sequence. Its antigen is currently unknown. Isolation yielded PBMCs, at least 6 million per sample, in every case. PCR was performed a second time for 7 to 11 cycles using a sample-barcoded 5' primer and a J-beta primer mix. Each of the samples gave a minimum of 3 million paired-end reads that contained CDR3. TCRdb reprocessed the 5' RACE reads via MiXCR and lists one record per CDR3 protein. The table has about 970,000 distinct CDR3 sequences, just over 50% seen once. From germline, CDR1 is SQVTM and CDR2 ANQGSEA. The ends lost 5 bases at V and 4 bases at J; junction bases unmatched: 6. This CDR3 comprises 14 residues. The sample originates from a study of blood T cells in healthy people across ages. About the study: Template switching picked up about one barcoded beta molecule for each two T cells. Whole-study results and caveats: Comparison with aged donors showed that long-lived donors had more naive CD4+ cells and higher diversity.

The source of this sequence is a woman aged 55 to 70 in good health. The sample comprised blood. This chain links TRBV29-1 with TRBJ2-1, with 9 nucleotides matching TRBD1. CDR3 protein: CSVTEGTGYNEQFF. As DNA, the CDR3 is TGCAGCGTTACTGAGGGGACAGGGTACAATGAGCAGTTCTTC.